This is a list of T cell receptor beta chains from one sample in a study of human T cells and chemical hapten exposure. TCRdb re-called the RACE reads through MiXCR, storing one row per CDR3 protein. The table includes about 110,000 distinct CDR3 sequences, roughly an eighth detected once. Sequenced here: whole blood, sampled in connection with sensitization to the hapten diphenylcyclopropenone (DPC). These receptors were obtained from a woman between 50 and 59 years old with alopecia areata. Some clones in this sample may be carry-over from other donors' samples. Each CDR3 is given with its conserved first and last residue. A D gene is named only where the DNA matches it firmly. Where a row states a size, it is once, few, many or the class of an expanded clone; other rows omit it.

j_call d_call v_call clone_size cdr3_aa cdr3_nt
TRBJ2-2 - TRBV6-2/TRBV6-3 - CASWPGPRNTGELFF TGTGCCAGCTGGCCGGGACCTCGGAACACCGGGGAGCTGTTTTTT
TRBJ1-2 - TRBV7-8 - CASSPRGGVRGYGYTF TGTGCCAGCAGCCCCCGGGGTGGGGTAAGAGGCTATGGCTACACCTTC
TRBJ1-5 - TRBV5-5 few CASSLVPYRDQPQHF TGTGCCAGCAGCTTGGTACCCTACAGGGATCAGCCCCAGCATTTT
TRBJ1-3 - TRBV29-1 few CSVVKGAGNTIYF TGCAGCGTCGTTAAGGGGGCTGGAAACACCATATATTTT
TRBJ2-3 - TRBV20-1 - CSASPDTQYF TGCAGTGCTAGCCCAGATACGCAGTATTTT
TRBJ1-4 - TRBV4-3 few CASSQVEYEEKLFF TGCGCCAGCAGCCAAGTAGAGTATGAGGAAAAACTGTTTTTT
TRBJ2-7 TRBD1 TRBV28 many CASREGTGSYTYEQYF TGTGCCAGCAGAGAGGGGACAGGGAGTTATACCTACGAGCAGTACTTC
TRBJ2-7 - TRBV6-5 - CASTNLRDEQYF TGTGCCAGCACCAATCTACGGGACGAGCAGTACTTC
TRBJ1-6 - TRBV7-9 many CASSFENSPLHF TGTGCCAGCAGCTTTGAGAATTCACCCCTCCACTTT
TRBJ2-7 TRBD1 TRBV19 once CASSFGTGGFDEQYF TGTGCCAGTAGTTTCGGAACAGGGGGCTTTGACGAGCAGTACTTC
TRBJ2-5 TRBD1 TRBV11-1 - CASSSDRVATQYF TGTGCCAGCAGTTCGGACAGGGTGGCGACCCAGTACTTC
TRBJ2-3 - TRBV7-2 few CASSLSGDTQYF TGTGCCAGCAGCTTATCAGGAGATACGCAGTATTTT
TRBJ1-6 - TRBV21-1 many CASSKESGRCSSYNSPLHF TGTGCCAGCAGCAAAGAATCAGGGAGGTGCAGCTCCTATAATTCACCCCTCCACTTT
TRBJ1-2 - TRBV6-5 - CASSYRTRVGYTF TGTGCCAGCAGTTACCGGACAAGGGTCGGCTACACCTTC
TRBJ1-5 - TRBV12-3/TRBV12-4 many CASSLNTGMGQPQHF TGTGCCAGCAGTTTGAATACAGGGATGGGGCAGCCCCAGCATTTT
TRBJ1-6 - TRBV11-2 - CASSLSGPRNSPLHF TGTGCCAGCAGCTTATCCGGACCTCGTAATTCACCCCTCCACTTT
TRBJ2-1 - TRBV12-3/TRBV12-4 many CASSLSGANEQFF TGTGCCAGCAGTTTATCAGGGGCTAATGAGCAGTTCTTC
TRBJ1-1 - TRBV5-6 - CASSLLQFTEAFF TGTGCCAGCAGCTTGCTCCAGTTCACTGAAGCTTTCTTT
TRBJ1-1 - TRBV7-9 - CASRLDSNTEAFF TGTGCCAGCAGACTTGACAGTAACACTGAAGCTTTCTTT
TRBJ2-2 - TRBV6-2/TRBV6-3 many CASSLVGSRTGELFF TGTGCCAGCAGTTTAGTGGGGTCTCGGACCGGGGAGCTGTTTTTT
TRBJ1-2 - TRBV9 many CASSRDRSGGYTF TGTGCCAGCAGCCGGGACCGCTCGGGGGGCTACACCTTC
TRBJ1-1 TRBD1 TRBV29-1 - CSVEVFGQGGTEAFF TGCAGCGTTGAAGTTTTCGGGCAGGGGGGCACTGAAGCTTTCTTT
TRBJ1-2 TRBD1 TRBV5-1 few CASSLETGGIYGYTF TGCGCCAGCAGCTTGGAAACAGGGGGCATCTATGGCTACACCTTC
TRBJ2-3 - TRBV7-9 - CASSSRRPERF TGTGCCAGCAGCTCCAGAAGGCCGGAGCGTTTT
TRBJ2-4 - TRBV4-1 many CASSQGTVAKNIQYF TGCGCCAGCAGCCAAGGCACGGTAGCCAAAAACATTCAGTACTTC
TRBJ1-3 - TRBV5-1 - CASSLLQSPGSGNTIYF TGCGCCAGCAGCTTGTTACAGTCCCCCGGCTCTGGAAACACCATATATTTT
TRBJ1-2 TRBD1 TRBV20-1 many CSAGGQGFYGYTF TGCAGTGCAGGGGGACAGGGTTTCTATGGCTACACCTTC
TRBJ2-4 - TRBV19 many CASSEGWAENIQYF TGTGCCAGTAGTGAGGGATGGGCCGAAAACATTCAGTACTTC
TRBJ1-1 - TRBV6-6 many CASSAAGENTEAFF TGTGCCAGCAGTGCCGCCGGAGAGAACACTGAAGCTTTCTTT
TRBJ1-3 TRBD1 TRBV12-3/TRBV12-4 many CASSPTGAGNTIYF TGTGCCAGCAGTCCGACAGGGGCTGGAAACACCATATATTTT
TRBJ2-6 - TRBV11-2 few CASSSAAVLGANVLTF TGTGCCAGCAGCTCCGCGGCCGTTTTGGGGGCCAACGTCCTGACTTTC
TRBJ2-5 - TRBV4-3 many CASSQDRRAGAQETQYF TGCGCCAGCAGCCAAGATAGAAGGGCAGGGGCCCAAGAGACCCAGTACTTC
TRBJ1-1 TRBD1 TRBV20-1 - CSALLTGDTEAFF TGCAGTGCTCTCCTCACAGGGGACACTGAAGCTTTCTTT
TRBJ2-1 TRBD2 TRBV28 - CASSLGGLAAREQFF TGTGCCAGCAGTTTAGGGGGACTAGCGGCTCGGGAGCAGTTCTTC
TRBJ1-6 - TRBV9 - CASSPSAGRSRSPLHF TGTGCCAGCAGCCCCTCGGCTGGACGGTCCCGTTCACCCCTCCACTTT
TRBJ1-4 - TRBV29-1 many CSVGARGGKLFF TGCAGCGTTGGGGCCCGAGGAGGAAAACTGTTTTTT
TRBJ2-6 - TRBV5-4 - CASSTRTEDSGANVLTF TGTGCCAGCAGCACCCGGACTGAAGACTCTGGGGCCAACGTCCTGACTTTC
TRBJ1-2 TRBD1 TRBV5-1 many CASSSGTGRTGYTF TGCGCCAGCAGCTCAGGGACAGGGAGAACGGGCTACACCTTC
TRBJ2-2 TRBD2 TRBV11-2 many CASSSRLARAGELFF TGTGCCAGCAGCTCCCGACTAGCGAGGGCCGGGGAGCTGTTTTTT
TRBJ2-7 - TRBV29-1 few CSVEFGGRPYEQYF TGCAGCGTTGAGTTCGGCGGGCGACCTTACGAGCAGTACTTC
TRBJ2-6 - TRBV5-1 few CASSLYQLDGANVLTF TGCGCCAGCAGCTTGTATCAGCTCGACGGGGCCAACGTCCTGACTTTC
TRBJ1-4 TRBD1 TRBV7-9 few CASSATGTGGEKLFF TGTGCCAGCAGCGCCACCGGGACAGGGGGTGAAAAACTGTTTTTT
TRBJ1-2 - TRBV28 few CASSWSAEGYGYTF TGTGCCAGCAGTTGGTCAGCAGAGGGATATGGCTACACCTTC
TRBJ1-2 TRBD1 TRBV28 few CASRTGQGDYGYTF TGTGCCAGCCGCACGGGACAGGGAGACTATGGCTACACCTTC
TRBJ2-7 TRBD1 TRBV27 many CASSSPGQGDHEQYF TGTGCCAGCAGTTCACCGGGACAGGGAGACCACGAGCAGTACTTC
TRBJ1-1 TRBD1 TRBV20-1 many CSARQGNRGRDTEAFF TGCAGTGCCCGTCAGGGGAACAGGGGGAGGGACACTGAAGCTTTCTTT
TRBJ1-1 TRBD1 TRBV29-1 - CSVEAGGSEAFF TGCAGCGTCGAAGCAGGGGGGTCTGAAGCTTTCTTT
TRBJ1-1 - TRBV5-6 many CASSLNTEAFF TGTGCCAGCAGCCTGAACACTGAAGCTTTCTTT
TRBJ1-1 - TRBV3-1 many CASSQGQLLNTEAFF TGTGCCAGCAGCCAGGGGCAGTTGCTGAACACTGAAGCTTTCTTT
TRBJ2-7 - TRBV21-1 - CASSQRPSFGAPAYEQYF TGTGCCAGCAGCCAACGCCCTTCGTTCGGGGCCCCGGCCTACGAGCAGTACTTC
TRBJ2-3 - TRBV6-1 - CASSEVATDTQYF TGTGCCAGCAGTGAAGTAGCCACAGATACGCAGTATTTT
TRBJ1-1 TRBD1 TRBV12-3/TRBV12-4 many CASSKRTPTGHGMMNTEAFF TGTGCCAGCAGTAAACGAACCCCGACAGGGCACGGAATGATGAACACTGAAGCTTTCTTT
TRBJ1-3 - TRBV12-3/TRBV12-4 few CASNQGLGNTIYF TGTGCCAGCAACCAAGGGCTTGGAAACACCATATATTTT
TRBJ2-7 - TRBV12-3/TRBV12-4 many CASSSSGGIYEQYF TGTGCCAGCAGCTCGTCGGGCGGGATCTACGAGCAGTACTTC
TRBJ1-1 - TRBV29-1 many CSVGSGLTYTEAFF TGCAGCGTGGGCTCAGGGTTGACGTACACTGAAGCTTTCTTT
TRBJ1-5 TRBD1 TRBV5-1 - CASSLGPQGADNQPQHF TGCGCCAGCAGCTTGGGGCCCCAGGGGGCGGATAATCAGCCCCAGCATTTT
TRBJ2-2 TRBD1 TRBV7-7 many CATRTGNTGELFF TGTGCCACTCGGACAGGGAACACCGGGGAGCTGTTTTTT
TRBJ2-3 TRBD2 TRBV5-1 - CASSSRTSGTDTQYF TGCGCCAGCAGCTCCCGGACTAGCGGCACAGATACGCAGTATTTT
TRBJ2-5 - TRBV3-1 - CASSQVGSGETQYF TGTGCCAGCAGCCAAGTCGGTTCTGGGGAGACCCAGTACTTC